The 32 T cell receptor beta chains in this list originate from one sample, sequenced in a study of cytomegalovirus exposure and HLA in healthy donors. PCR primers comprised 60 Vbeta and 13 Jbeta primers. Here immunoSEQ multiplex PCR was the method, and the copy in TCRdb shows in-frame clones only, minus some. The sample contains 110,000 or so clones, less than 85% of which appear only once. Sample: PBMCs. These receptors were collected from a man between 35 and 55 years old in good health and CMV-seropositive.

In this sample, this clone turned up a few times. The J gene is TRBJ2-3, the V gene TRBV6-5; D unclear. Trimming removed 8 bases at V and 4 bases at J, with 10 bases between. This CDR3 spans 12 amino acids. Germline values: CDR1 MNHEY, CDR2 SVGAGI. Here the CDR3 reads CASVSRSDTQYF. The CDR3 DNA is TGTGCCAGCGTATCCCGTTCAGATACGCAGTATTTT.

This clone was seen only once. The rearrangement links TRBV7-2 to TRBJ2-1; TRBD2 might be the D (7 bases). Germline values: CDR1 SGHTA, CDR2 FQGNSA. The length of the CDR3 is 16 residues. The germline V and J ends were trimmed by 1 base and 3 bases, with 13 bases remaining between them. CDR3 DNA sequence: TGTGCCAGCAGCTTAGGGGGGGGGCAGAACTACAATGAGCAGTTCTTC. It specifies CASSLGGGQNYNEQFF. The whole variable domain, remainder taken from reference TRBV7-2 and TRBJ2-1, is GAGVSQSPSNKVTEKGKDVELRCDPISGHTALYWYRQSLGQGLEFLIYFQGNSAPDKSGLPSDRFSAERTGGSVSTLTIQRTQQEDSAVYLCASSLGGGQNYNEQFFGPGTRLTVL.

This chain joins TRBV5-4 and TRBJ2-7; perhaps TRBD2 as D (5 bases). The length of the CDR3 is 13 residues. Germline V gene sequence: CDR1 SGHNT, CDR2 YYREEE (reference sequence). Trimming removed 5 bases from V and 1 base from J, with 10 bases in between. The chain's CDR3 is CASSERRSYEQYF. The CDR3 nucleotides are TGTGCCAGCAGTGAGCGGAGATCCTACGAGCAGTACTTC.

In DNA form, the CDR3 reads TGTGCCATCAGCCCGACTAGCGGCTCCTACAATGAGCAGTTCTTC. It codes for CAISPTSGSYNEQFF. The chain has TRBV10-3 and TRBJ2-1; 9 bases are a match to TRBD2. The germline CDR1 and CDR2 sequences are ENHRY and SYGVKD. V shed 6 bases and J 0 bases; nucleotides not matched to a gene: 3. The CDR3 loop spans 15 amino acids.

This chain links TRBV15 with TRBJ2-1; a weak D match, TRBD2 (5 bases). Germline-derived CDR1 and CDR2 are LNHNV and YYDKDF (reference sequence). The V and J ends lost 4 bases and 9 bases respectively, with 10 bases between them. The CDR3 has 12 amino acids. The CDR3 protein is CATSINRGEQFF. The CDR3 region has the DNA TGTGCCACCAGCATTAACCGGGGTGAGCAGTTCTTC.

This clone was seen only a few times. The rearrangement uses TRBV7-8 and TRBJ1-2; possible D gene TRBD1, 5 bases. Trimming shortened V by 1 base and J by 6 bases, and 18 bases separated the two germline ends. Germline V gene sequence: CDR1 SGHVS, CDR2 FQNEAQ. This CDR3 has 16 residues. CDR3 DNA sequence: TGTGCCAGCAGCTTAGGGGGGGAAAGACTTAAGCATGGCTACACCTTC. Protein: CASSLGGERLKHGYTF.

V usage is TRBV7-2 and J usage is TRBJ1-3; no clear D. CDR1 is SGHTA, CDR2 FQGNSA, per germline. This CDR3 contains 13 residues. V was clipped by 5 bases and J by 4 bases, with 9 bases between them. CDR3 region: CASSLLGGNTIYF. In DNA, the CDR3 is TGTGCCAGCAGCCTCCTTGGCGGAAACACCATATATTTT. Using reference TRBV7-2 and TRBJ1-3 for the parts outside the CDR3, the full variable domain is GAGVSQSPSNKVTEKGKDVELRCDPISGHTALYWYRQSLGQGLEFLIYFQGNSAPDKSGLPSDRFSAERTGGSVSTLTIQRTQQEDSAVYLCASSLLGGNTIYFGEGSWLTVV.

The rearrangement joins TRBV10-3 to TRBJ2-1, with D possibly TRBD2 on 5 matching bases. Germline-derived CDR1 and CDR2 are ENHRY and SYGVKD. The CDR3 runs to 13 residues. The V and J ends lost 4 bases and 6 bases respectively, with 10 bases between them. The DNA for the CDR3 is TGTGCCATCAGTGTTGGGGAGTCCAATGAGCAGTTCTTC. Translation gives CAISVGESNEQFF.

The J gene is TRBJ2-7, the V gene TRBV7-3; 9 bases map to TRBD1. Germline V gene data show CDR1 as SGHTA and CDR2 as FQGTGA. Trimming took 3 bases from V and 7 from J; bases not matched to a gene: 4. This CDR3 spans 13 amino acids. In nucleotides, the CDR3 is TGTGCCAGCAGCTTTAGACAGGGGGGAGAGCAGTACTTC. Translated: CASSFRQGGEQYF. The variable domain in full, completed from reference TRBV7-3 and TRBJ2-7, reads GAGVSQTPSNKVTEKGKYVELRCDPISGHTALYWYRQSLGQGPEFLIYFQGTGAADDSGLPNDRFFAVRPEGSVSTLKIQRTERGDSAVYLCASSFRQGGEQYFGPGTRLTVT.

A single count supports this clone. The V and J genes are TRBV18 and TRBJ1-4, with D uncertain. CDR1 KGHSH and CDR2 LQKENI come from the germline V gene. V lost 0 bases and J lost 4, with 15 bases in between. The CDR3 consists of 17 residues. The DNA for the CDR3 is TGTGCCAGCTCACCACCGTATGAGGCCTCGCTTAATGAAAAACTGTTTTTT. It codes for CASSPPYEASLNEKLFF.

About this clone: At one end, the junction sequence differs from germline, possibly due to a read error. This chain uses TRBV5-1 with TRBJ1-2; tentative D call: TRBD1 (5 bases). This CDR3 spans 13 amino acids. The germline V gene has CDR1 SGHRS and CDR2 YFSETQ. DNA for the CDR3: TGCGCCAGCAGATTGGAGGGGTCCTATGGCTACACCTTC. Translated, it gives CASRLEGSYGYTF.

This chain joins TRBV23-1 and TRBJ2-7, with 9 bases that match TRBD2. TRBV23-1 is an open reading frame, and its role is uncertain. The CDR3 spans 16 residues. V was pared by 0 bases and J by 3 bases, with 6 bases of the junction left unmatched. The CDR3 protein is CASSQSITSGHYEQYF. CDR3 DNA sequence: TGCGCCAGCAGTCAATCTATCACTAGCGGGCACTACGAGCAGTACTTC.

The V and J genes are TRBV4-2 and TRBJ2-1, with TRBD1 as a possible D gene (5 bases). Trimming stripped 1 base from V and 14 bases from J, with 9 bases between. The CDR3 is made up of 11 amino acids. Germline CDR1 is LGHNA and CDR2 is YNFKEQ. The DNA of the CDR3 is TGTGCCAGCAGCCAAGGGACATACGAGTTCTTC. Its protein product is CASSQGTYEFF.

The chain links TRBV9 to TRBJ2-5, with TRBD1 matching 7 bases. The J segment lost 2 bases and the V segment lost 4 bases, leaving 8 bases of the junction unmatched. The CDR3 is 15 amino acids. Germline loops: CDR1 SGDLS, CDR2 YYNGEE. The CDR3 is CASSLNTGVQETQYF. The CDR3 nucleotides are TGTGCCAGCAGCCTTAACACAGGGGTTCAAGAGACCCAGTACTTC.

Only a few counts were recorded for this clone. Written as DNA, the CDR3 is TGTGCCAGCAGCCCCGGGGGACGCAAGAACACCGGGGAGCTGTTTTTT. It codes for CASSPGGRKNTGELFF. The chain recombines TRBV5-6 with TRBJ2-2; D is possibly TRBD2 (6 bases). From germline, CDR1 is SGHDT and CDR2 YYEEEE. This CDR3 contains 16 residues. Deletions cut 4 bases from V and 1 base from J, with 14 bases between. Using reference TRBV5-6 and TRBJ2-2 for the parts outside the CDR3, the full variable domain is DAGVTQSPTHLIKTRGQQVTLRCSPKSGHDTVSWYQQALGQGPQFIFQYYEEEERQRGNFPDRFSGHQFPNYSSELNVNALLLGDSALYLCASSPGGRKNTGELFFGEGSRLTVL.

This chain links TRBV18 with TRBJ2-1; D is undetermined. CDR3 length: 18 amino acids. Trimming removed 0 bases from V and 1 base from J, with 16 bases in between. CDR1 is KGHSH, CDR2 LQKENI, per germline. The CDR3 region has the DNA TGTGCCAGCTCACCACCTCCTGAGGCGGTAAGGTCCTACAATGAGCAGTTCTTC. Translating it yields CASSPPPEAVRSYNEQFF.

The rearrangement joins TRBV27 to TRBJ1-1; D not certain. Germline values: CDR1 MNHEY, CDR2 SMNVEV (reference sequence). V gave up 1 base and J gave up 5 bases, with 8 bases separating them. The CDR3 spans 13 residues. For the CDR3, the DNA is TGTGCCAGCAGTTTATACCCCGGGACTGAAGCTTTCTTT. Translating gives CASSLYPGTEAFF.

The chain uses TRBV7-6 and TRBJ1-4; D not resolved. Trimming pared 4 bases from V and 0 bases from J, leaving 6 bases between. The CDR3 contains 14 residues. Germline CDR1 is SGHVS and CDR2 is FNYEAQ. CDR3 in amino acids: CASSSGSTNEKLFF. Written as DNA, the CDR3 is TGTGCCAGCAGCTCAGGATCAACTAATGAAAAACTGTTTTTT.

This clone was recorded once. This chain uses TRBV7-2 with TRBJ1-2; 8 positions agree with TRBD1. V trimming: 0 bases; J trimming: 4 bases; junction bases outside the gene matches: 4. The CDR3 has 15 residues. Germline V lookup: CDR1 SGHTA, CDR2 FQGNSA. Written as DNA, the CDR3 is TGTGCCAGCAGCTTAGCGTTTACAGGGGGCTATGGCTACACCTTC. This codes for CASSLAFTGGYGYTF.

V and J are TRBV7-9 and TRBJ1-4; D is uncertain. Trimming shortened V by 1 base and J by 5 bases, and 5 bases separated the two germline ends. The CDR3 runs to 13 residues. The germline V gene has CDR1 SEHNR and CDR2 FQNEAQ (reference sequence). The chain's CDR3 is CASSLGVNEKLFF. DNA of the CDR3: TGTGCCAGCAGCTTAGGAGTAAATGAAAAACTGTTTTTT.

This chain uses TRBV4-3 with TRBJ1-6; D gene ambiguous. The V and J ends lost 0 bases and 0 bases respectively, with 9 bases between them. This CDR3 contains 17 residues. CDR1 and CDR2 from the germline V gene are LGHNA and YSLEER. The CDR3 region is CASSQERESSYNSPLHF. The CDR3 nucleotides read TGCGCCAGCAGCCAAGAGAGGGAGAGCTCCTATAATTCACCCCTCCACTTT.

There are a few counts of this clone. The V call is TRBV28, the J call TRBJ1-5; D not certain. Germline CDR1 reads MDHEN; CDR2 reads SYDVKM. The ends were cut back, 3 bases at V and 7 bases at J, with 13 bases in the middle. CDR3 length equals 14 residues. The CDR3 region has the DNA TGTGCCAGCAGTTTTCCTGGCAGCAGGCAGCCCCAGCATTTT. Translation gives CASSFPGSRQPQHF.

The chain is built from TRBV27 and TRBJ2-1; the D gene is possibly TRBD2 (5 bases). CDR3 length equals 15 residues. Trimming took off 8 bases at V and 2 bases at J, with 16 bases between the two ends. CDR1 is MNHEY, CDR2 SMNVEV, per germline (reference sequence). For the CDR3, the DNA is TGTGCCAGCGCTATAAGCGGAGCCCCCTACAATGAGCAGTTCTTC. It yields the protein CASAISGAPYNEQFF.

This clone was recorded once. The rearrangement uses TRBV13 and TRBJ2-5; maybe TRBD1 (6 bases). This CDR3 has 14 amino acids. V was pared by 5 bases and J by 1 base, with 11 bases between. Germline CDR1 and CDR2: PRHDT and FYEKMQ (reference sequence). The CDR3 region has the DNA TGTGCCAGCAGCCCGGCGGACAGCCAAGAGACCCAGTACTTC. It encodes CASSPADSQETQYF. Looking up the rest from reference TRBV13 and TRBJ2-5 gives the full variable domain: AAGVIQSPRHLIKEKRETATLKCYPIPRHDTVYWYQQGPGQDPQFLISFYEKMQSDKGSIPDRFSAQQFSDYHSELNMSSLELGDSALYFCASSPADSQETQYFGPGTRLLVL.

V usage is TRBV28 and J usage is TRBJ1-4; D is ambiguous. The ends were cut back, 5 bases at V and 6 bases at J, with 10 bases in the middle. The CDR3 length is 13 residues. Germline V CDR1 and CDR2: MDHEN, SYDVKM. In DNA, the CDR3 is TGTGCCAGCAGTCAATATGCGGATGAAAAACTGTTTTTT. This sequence encodes CASSQYADEKLFF.

The gene calls are TRBV6-1 and TRBJ2-4; 7 bases agree with TRBD1. CDR1 is MNHNS and CDR2 is SASEGT in the germline V gene. Unmatched junction bases numbered 4, after V lost 2 bases and J lost 0 bases. The CDR3 has 16 residues. The CDR3: CASSEPDRLAKNIQYF. The CDR3 DNA sequence: TGTGCCAGCAGTGAACCGGACAGGCTAGCCAAAAACATTCAGTACTTC.

This chain connects TRBV15 to TRBJ1-1; D not certain. The CDR3 runs to 15 residues. Trimming cost V 7 bases and J 0 bases, with 15 bases left between them. Germline V CDR1 and CDR2: LNHNV, YYDKDF (reference sequence). CDR3 amino acids: CATTPKGGLNTEAFF. For the CDR3, the DNA is TGTGCCACCACCCCAAAGGGAGGGCTGAACACTGAAGCTTTCTTT.

This clone was observed a few times. J is TRBJ1-1 and V is TRBV9; 8 bases match TRBD1. The germline V gene has CDR1 SGDLS and CDR2 YYNGEE. With V trimmed by 6 bases and J by 3 bases, 19 bases remained unmatched. The CDR3 spans 18 residues. The CDR3 loop is CASTPRGTGGRSDTEAFF. The DNA for the CDR3 is TGTGCCAGCACCCCACGGGGGACAGGCGGTAGGTCGGACACTGAAGCTTTCTTT.

The chain combines TRBV2 with TRBJ2-7; TRBD2 matches at 14 bases. The CDR3 spans 15 residues. With 5 bases clipped from V and 5 bases from J, the junction kept 5 bases outside the gene matches. Looked up from germline, CDR1 is SNHLY and CDR2 is FYNNEI. The CDR3 nucleotides are TGTGCCAGCAGTACGGGACTAGCGGGAGAACACGAGCAGTACTTC. Encoded protein: CASSTGLAGEHEQYF.

The chain has TRBV7-9 and TRBJ2-2; D may be TRBD2 (5 bases). The CDR3 loop spans 15 amino acids. V lost 1 base to trimming and J lost 4 bases, with 10 bases between them. The germline CDR1 and CDR2 sequences are SEHNR and FQNEAQ (reference sequence). CDR3 DNA: TGTGCCAGCAGCTTAGGAGGGAAGGGCACCGGGGAGCTGTTTTTT. It specifies CASSLGGKGTGELFF.

This clone came up once. Here the CDR3 reads CASNPGQPNEKLFF. The CDR3 DNA reads TGTGCCAGCAACCCGGGACAACCCAATGAAAAACTGTTTTTT. This chain uses TRBV4-2 with TRBJ1-4; D possibly corresponds to TRBD1 (6 bases). The CDR3 extends over 14 amino acids. Germline lookup yields CDR1 LGHNA and CDR2 YNFKEQ. The V and J ends lost 7 bases and 5 bases respectively, with 14 bases between them.

The sample holds one count of this clone. V usage is TRBV7-6 and J usage is TRBJ2-7, with 8 bases lining up with TRBD2. V dropped 5 bases and J dropped 4; count of bases not matched to a gene: 10. This CDR3 spans 15 amino acids. CDR1 is SGHVS and CDR2 is FNYEAQ in the germline V gene. Written as DNA, the CDR3 is TGTGCCAGCAGCCCGGGATCGGGGGGGGATTACGAGCAGTACTTC. Translated: CASSPGSGGDYEQYF. The entire variable domain, with the rest obtained from reference TRBV7-6 and TRBJ2-7, is as follows: GAGVSQSPRYKVTKRGQDVALRCDPISGHVSLYWYRQALGQGPEFLTYFNYEAQQDKSGLPNDRFSAERPEGSISTLTIQRTEQRDSAMYRCASSPGSGGDYEQYFGPGTRLTVT.